Detailed here is one T cell receptor beta chain. Naive CD8 populations comprised CD45RO-negative cells positively selected for CCR7, excluding terminally differentiated effector memory CD45RA+ cells. Germline V gene sequence: CDR1 MDHEN, CDR2 SYDVKM. The CDR3 has 15 amino acids. The V end was cut by 7 bases, the J end by 5 bases, with 18 bases between. This sample stems from a study of shared clonotypes between healthy human individuals. Overall study context: Participating donors consisted of two women and a few men aged 18 to 49.

TCRdb's copy holds only in-frame clones and misses some; the assay was immunoSEQ multiplex PCR. The sample includes about 2.2 million clones, around 95% of them seen just once. The chain links TRBV28 to TRBJ1-5; D ambiguous. The sequence derives from a man between 18 and 35 years old in good health. Some clones in this sample may be carry-over from other donors' samples. The sequenced sample consisted of naive CD8+ T cells from PBMCs. DNA for the CDR3: TGTGCCAGCACCATGGGTCTCCAGGCGGATCAGCCCCAGCATTTT. Amino acid sequence: CASTMGLQADQPQHF.